Listed below are T cell receptor beta chains from one sample, sequenced in a study of cytomegalovirus exposure and HLA in healthy donors. Assay: immunoSEQ multiplex PCR; the TCRdb copy retains only in-frame clones and omits some. The table has 250,000 to 400,000 clones, approximately 91% seen once. The sample was PBMCs. These receptors were taken from a young man in good health and CMV-seronegative. Both conserved end residues are part of each CDR3. The D gene is left open where the match is weak.

V gene	J gene	D gene	CDR3 protein	CDR3 DNA
TRBV6-1	TRBJ1-1	-	CASSLTILGTEAFF	TGTGCCAGCAGTCTGACAATCCTGGGCACTGAAGCTTTCTTT
TRBV5-8	TRBJ1-3	-	CASSSRNTIYF	TGTGCCAGCAGCTCTAGGAACACCATATATTTT
TRBV19	TRBJ1-5	-	CASSMTSRGYNQPQHF	TGTGCCAGTAGTATGACCAGTCGGGGGTATAATCAGCCCCAGCATTTT
TRBV4-2	TRBJ2-7	-	CASSQGQRSYEQYF	TGTGCCAGCAGCCAAGGACAGAGGAGCTACGAGCAGTACTTC
TRBV6-6	TRBJ1-1	-	CASSATSKAFF	TGTGCCAGCAGTGCAACAAGTAAGGCTTTCTTT
TRBV2	TRBJ1-2	-	CASSVNSSVKHRGLGHGYTF	TGTGCCAGCAGTGTAAACAGTAGTGTAAAACACCGGGGGTTAGGGCATGGCTACACCTTC
TRBV19	TRBJ1-2	-	CASSMGGGYGYTF	TGTGCCAGTAGTATGGGCGGGGGCTATGGCTACACCTTC
TRBV4-3	TRBJ1-3	-	CASSQELGNTIYF	TGCGCCAGCAGCCAAGAGTTAGGAAACACCATATATTTT
TRBV5-1	TRBJ1-2	-	CASSLAEVYGYTF	TGCGCCAGCAGCTTGGCCGAGGTATATGGCTACACCTTC
TRBV11-2	TRBJ1-3	-	CASSLAGRGNTIYF	TGTGCCAGCAGCTTAGCTGGTCGGGGAAACACCATATATTTT
TRBV7-6	TRBJ2-3	-	CASSLLGATDTQYF	TGTGCCAGCAGCTTATTGGGGGCCACAGATACGCAGTATTTT
TRBV27	TRBJ2-3	TRBD1	CASSLRQGVRDTQYF	TGTGCCAGCAGTTTACGACAGGGGGTGCGGGATACGCAGTATTTT
TRBV12-1	TRBJ1-2	-	CASSPPTGSGYTF	TGTGCCAGCAGCCCTCCGACTGGGAGTGGCTACACCTTC
TRBV19	TRBJ2-5	-	CASSIGLETQYF	TGTGCCAGTAGTATCGGTTTGGAGACCCAGTACTTC
TRBV14	TRBJ2-7	TRBD1	CASSQTGTGLYEQYF	TGTGCCAGCAGCCAGACCGGGACAGGCCTCTACGAGCAGTACTTC
TRBV30	TRBJ2-3	-	CAWSNDLARNTDTQYF	TGTGCCTGGAGTAACGACCTAGCGAGAAACACAGATACGCAGTATTTT
TRBV5-1	TRBJ2-1	TRBD1	CASSLAGQGLDEQFF	TGCGCCAGCAGCTTGGCCGGACAGGGGTTGGATGAGCAGTTCTTC
TRBV5-1	TRBJ1-1	-	CASSFQGPGNTEAFF	TGCGCCAGCAGCTTCCAGGGTCCTGGGAACACTGAAGCTTTCTTT
TRBV28	TRBJ2-7	-	CASSLNQYEQYF	TGTGCCAGCAGTTTAAATCAGTACGAGCAGTACTTC
TRBV4-1	TRBJ1-5	-	CASSQDGVGAFNQPQHF	TGCGCCAGCAGCCAAGACGGAGTTGGGGCCTTTAATCAGCCCCAGCATTTT
TRBV19	TRBJ2-7	-	CASSIAGDTSSYEQYF	TGTGCCAGTAGTATAGCAGGGGACACCAGCTCCTACGAGCAGTACTTC
TRBV6-5	TRBJ1-2	TRBD1	CASSLTGTGGLGYTF	TGTGCCAGCAGTTTAACCGGGACAGGGGGCCTAGGCTACACCTTC
TRBV11-2	TRBJ1-2	-	CASSPSRGNYGYTF	TGTGCCAGCAGCCCTTCCCGGGGAAACTATGGCTACACCTTC